One and the same sample provided the 18 T cell receptor beta chains below, sequenced in a study of early T cells in non-severe SARS-CoV-2 infection. A single record per CDR3 protein comes from TCRdb applying MiXCR to the 5' RACE reads. The sample carries around 83,000 distinct CDR3 sequences, over 9.5% recorded once. Here the sequenced sample was whole blood, taken at baseline. These receptors were collected from an adult who was a healthcare worker with PCR-confirmed SARS-CoV-2 infection or an uninfected control (not recorded which).

The J gene is TRBJ2-5, the V gene TRBV20-1; D call uncertain. The germline V and J ends were trimmed by 2 bases and 4 bases, with 8 bases remaining between them. The germline gives CDR1 DFQATT, CDR2 SNEGSKA (reference sequence). The CDR3 sequence is 12 residues long. The CDR3 DNA sequence: TGCAGTGCTAGACTAGTCGGAGAGACCCAGTACTTC. This translates into CSARLVGETQYF.

The V and J genes are TRBV18 and TRBJ2-1; 11 bases map to TRBD2. There are 17 residues in the CDR3. Germline V gives CDR1 KGHSH, CDR2 LQKENI. The junction had 11 bases not matched to a gene; V was cut back by 6 bases and J by 4 bases. CDR3 sequence (DNA): TGTGCCAGCTCCCCTCCGACGGGGACTAGCGGTTACAATGAGCAGTTCTTC. It codes for CASSPPTGTSGYNEQFF. The variable domain in full, with the rest retrieved from reference TRBV18 and TRBJ2-1, is NAGVMQNPRHLVRRRGQEARLRCSPMKGHSHVYWYRQLPEEGLKFMVYLQKENIIDESGMPKERFSAEFPKEGPSILRIQQVVRGDSAAYFCASSPPTGTSGYNEQFFGPGTRLTVL.

This clonotype came up many times. V usage is TRBV7-9 and J usage is TRBJ1-4; possibly TRBD1 for D (5 bases). Deletions cut 0 bases from V and 8 bases from J, with 13 bases between. Germline values: CDR1 SEHNR, CDR2 FQNEAQ (reference sequence). The CDR3 is 15 amino acids. The CDR3 sequence is CASSLAETAVEKLFF. The CDR3, as DNA: TGTGCCAGCAGCTTAGCGGAGACAGCCGTGGAAAAACTGTTTTTT.

This clonotype was seen repeatedly, ten times or more. In nucleotides, the CDR3 is TGCGCCAGCAGCAGGAGAGACAGGGGTGGCACAGATACGCAGTATTTT. This translates into CASSRRDRGGTDTQYF. The chain is built from TRBV5-1 and TRBJ2-3, with 8 bases lining up with TRBD1. The V gene end was trimmed by 4 bases and the J gene end by 1 base; junction bases not matched to a gene: 8. Germline CDR1 is SGHRS and CDR2 is YFSETQ. The CDR3 runs to 16 residues.

The rearrangement joins TRBV24-1 to TRBJ2-3, with 8 bases that match TRBD2. Germline assignment: CDR1 KGHDR and CDR2 SFDVKD. Germline trimming cut 9 bases from V and 2 bases from J; bases unmatched to any gene: 12. The CDR3 extends over 16 amino acids. CDR3 sequence (DNA): TGTGCCACCCCTGGGATCTTAGCGGGGACCACAGATACGCAGTATTTT. This encodes CATPGILAGTTDTQYF.

This clonotype came up a few times. The rearrangement links TRBV27 to TRBJ2-1; 15 bases are a match to TRBD2. V shed 3 bases and J 3 bases; nucleotides not matched to a gene: 15. In germline, CDR1 is MNHEY, CDR2 SMNVEV (reference sequence). The CDR3 has 21 residues. The chain's CDR3 is CASSLIGALGTSGRYYNEQFF. CDR3 in DNA: TGTGCCAGCAGTTTGATAGGGGCTCTGGGGACTAGCGGGAGGTACTACAATGAGCAGTTCTTC.

About this clonotype: The junction departs from the called germline gene at one end, perhaps through a read error. The genes are TRBV11-2 and TRBJ2-3, with D perhaps matching TRBD2 (5 bases). The CDR3 sequence is 13 residues long. Per the germline V gene, CDR1 is SGHAT and CDR2 is FQNNGV. The CDR3 is CASSLERADTQYF. The CDR3 nucleotides are TGTGCCAGCAGCCTAGAGAGGGCAGATACGCAGTATTTT.

This clonotype was found a few times. The genes are TRBV20-1 and TRBJ1-2; maybe TRBD1 (6 bases). The CDR3 spans 13 residues. Germline V gene lookup returns CDR1 DFQATT and CDR2 SNEGSKA (reference sequence). V lost 6 bases and J 5 bases, leaving 16 bases between the germline ends. DNA of the CDR3: TGCAGTGCCCCCGGAAGGGGGGGATATGGCTACACCTTC. Residues: CSAPGRGGYGYTF.

This clonotype was counted between two and nine times. The J gene is TRBJ1-1, the V gene TRBV7-8; unclear D gene. Trimming shortened V by 1 base and J by 0 bases, and 3 bases separated the two germline ends. The CDR3 spans 13 residues. CDR1 and CDR2 (germline): SGHVS, FQNEAQ. The CDR3: CASSLDLNTEAFF. CDR3 bases: TGTGCCAGCAGCTTAGACCTGAACACTGAAGCTTTCTTT.

The gene calls are TRBV6-6 and TRBJ1-1; no clear D gene. The CDR3 is 13 residues long. Per germline, CDR1 MNHNY and CDR2 SVGAGI (reference sequence). Trimming cost V 4 bases and J 7 bases, with 13 bases left between them. The CDR3: CASSSQRASEAFF. In DNA, the CDR3 is TGTGCCAGCAGTTCCCAAAGGGCAAGTGAAGCTTTCTTT.

The J gene is TRBJ2-1, the V gene TRBV10-1; 11 bases map to TRBD2. With V trimmed by 10 bases and J by 9 bases, 11 bases remained unmatched. Germline V CDR1 and CDR2: WNHNN, SYGVQD (reference sequence). The CDR3 has 14 amino acids. CDR3 in DNA: TGCGCCAACGGGACTAGCGGTTTCGTCTTTGAGCAGTTCTTC. It specifies CANGTSGFVFEQFF.

This clonotype was seen at least ten times. This chain joins TRBV30 and TRBJ2-1, with 7 bases identical to TRBD2. Germline assignment: CDR1 GTSNPN and CDR2 SVGIG (reference sequence). With 0 bases clipped from V and 4 bases from J, the junction kept 6 bases outside the gene matches. This CDR3 is built from 15 residues. The CDR3 DNA sequence: TGTGCCTGGAGTGTTGCTAGCGGAATTTACAATGAGCAGTTCTTC. Protein sequence: CAWSVASGIYNEQFF.

The chain joins TRBV7-8 to TRBJ2-1; a weak D match, TRBD2 (6 bases). Per the germline V gene, CDR1 is SGHVS and CDR2 is FQNEAQ. The CDR3 is 14 residues long. V lost 5 bases and J lost 11, with 19 bases in between. CDR3: CASSPGTGARKQFF. The CDR3 bases are TGTGCCAGCAGCCCCGGAACGGGAGCGAGGAAGCAGTTCTTC.

This clonotype was counted at least ten times. The chain uses TRBV7-3 and TRBJ2-1, with 9 nucleotides matching TRBD1. The CDR3 has 14 amino acids. The V and J ends lost 3 bases and 3 bases, in that order; junction bases with no gene match: 0. CDR1 and CDR2 from the germline V gene are SGHTA and FQGTGA. In DNA, the CDR3 is TGTGCCAGCAGCTTGACAGGGGGCTACAATGAGCAGTTCTTC. The encoded protein is CASSLTGGYNEQFF.

A few counts support this clonotype. The V and J genes are TRBV5-1 and TRBJ2-7, with D hard to call. V lost 0 bases to trimming and J lost 2 bases, with 9 bases between them. In germline, CDR1 is SGHRS, CDR2 YFSETQ. The CDR3 consists of 14 residues. CDR3 sequence (DNA): TGCGCCAGCAGCTTGGGGGCCGGAGCCTACGAGCAGTACTTC. Its translation: CASSLGAGAYEQYF.

This clonotype was seen ten or more times. This chain uses TRBV7-9 with TRBJ2-1; 9 bases map to TRBD1. Germline V gene data show CDR1 as SEHNR and CDR2 as FQNEAQ (reference sequence). The CDR3 spans 14 residues. V was pared by 5 bases and J by 6 bases, with 5 bases of the junction left unmatched. CDR3 coding DNA: TGTGCCAGCAGCCATCCGGGACAGGGCAATGAGCAGTTCTTC. It translates to CASSHPGQGNEQFF.

This clonotype was detected ten times or more. Its ends do not fully match the called genes, so a read error is possible. The chain uses TRBV18 and TRBJ2-1; 8 bases map to TRBD2. There are 14 residues in the CDR3. Per the germline V gene, CDR1 is KGHSH and CDR2 is LQKENI. For the CDR3, the DNA is TGCGCCAGCAGCCCCGGACTAGCTTACAATGAGCAGTTCTTC. Its protein product is CASSPGLAYNEQFF.

This rearrangement joins TRBV19 to TRBJ2-1; 8 positions match TRBD2. The CDR3 consists of 14 residues. With V trimmed by 5 bases and J by 7 bases, 7 bases remained unmatched. Germline values: CDR1 LNHDA, CDR2 SQIVND (reference sequence). The CDR3 here is CASSGTGGPNEQFF. The CDR3, as DNA: TGTGCCAGTAGTGGGACGGGAGGGCCGAATGAGCAGTTCTTC.